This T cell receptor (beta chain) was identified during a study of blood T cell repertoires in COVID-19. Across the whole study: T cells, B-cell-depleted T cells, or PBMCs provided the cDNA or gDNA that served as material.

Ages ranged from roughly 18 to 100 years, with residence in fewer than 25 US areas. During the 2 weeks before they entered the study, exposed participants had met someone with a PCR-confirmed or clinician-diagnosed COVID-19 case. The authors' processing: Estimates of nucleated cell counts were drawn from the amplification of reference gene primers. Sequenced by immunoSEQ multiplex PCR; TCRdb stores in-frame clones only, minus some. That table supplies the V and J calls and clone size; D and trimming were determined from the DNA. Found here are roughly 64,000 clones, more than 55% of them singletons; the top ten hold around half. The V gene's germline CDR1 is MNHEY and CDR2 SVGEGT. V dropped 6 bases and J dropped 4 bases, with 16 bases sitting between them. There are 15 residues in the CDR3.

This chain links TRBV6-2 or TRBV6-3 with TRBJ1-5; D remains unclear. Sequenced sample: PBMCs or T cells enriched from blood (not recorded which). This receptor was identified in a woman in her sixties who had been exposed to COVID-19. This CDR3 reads CASSLRAIGNQPQHF. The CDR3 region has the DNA TGTGCCAGCAGCCTCCGAGCCATCGGGAATCAGCCCCAGCATTTT.